This T cell receptor beta chain came from a study of T cell responses to AZD1222 COVID-19 vaccine. As to this clone: Antigen unknown.

General study results and limits: Clonal diversity was possibly underestimated, and the donors were mostly white British, with more females. Spike-specific TCR breadth and depth grew following two AZD1222 doses. Targets within unmutated variant regions were reportedly found for nearly half of spike-specific TCRs. Along spike, vaccine-associated CD4 TCRs were found throughout, with dominance at 160-218 and 743-854.

In germline, CDR1 is PRHDT, CDR2 FYEKMQ (reference sequence). The J segment lost 5 bases and the V segment lost 5 bases, leaving 14 bases of the junction unmatched. This CDR3 is 16 amino acids long. Sequencing used immunoSEQ multiplex PCR; TCRdb keeps in-frame clones, though not all of them. The table has about 56,000 clones, roughly 85% seen once. This sequence joins TRBV13 and TRBJ2-5, with TRBD2 matching 7 bases. The receptor comes from an adult in good health. The sequenced sample was peripheral blood, obtained on day 0 of AZD1222 vaccination. The CDR3 loop reads CASSPPPGLGGETQYF. The CDR3 DNA reads as TGTGCCAGCAGCCCCCCACCCGGTCTCGGGGGGGAGACCCAGTACTTC. The complete variable domain, with remaining parts taken from reference TRBV13 and TRBJ2-5, reads AAGVIQSPRHLIKEKRETATLKCYPIPRHDTVYWYQQGPGQDPQFLISFYEKMQSDKGSIPDRFSAQQFSDYHSELNMSSLELGDSALYFCASSPPPGLGGETQYFGPGTRLLVL.